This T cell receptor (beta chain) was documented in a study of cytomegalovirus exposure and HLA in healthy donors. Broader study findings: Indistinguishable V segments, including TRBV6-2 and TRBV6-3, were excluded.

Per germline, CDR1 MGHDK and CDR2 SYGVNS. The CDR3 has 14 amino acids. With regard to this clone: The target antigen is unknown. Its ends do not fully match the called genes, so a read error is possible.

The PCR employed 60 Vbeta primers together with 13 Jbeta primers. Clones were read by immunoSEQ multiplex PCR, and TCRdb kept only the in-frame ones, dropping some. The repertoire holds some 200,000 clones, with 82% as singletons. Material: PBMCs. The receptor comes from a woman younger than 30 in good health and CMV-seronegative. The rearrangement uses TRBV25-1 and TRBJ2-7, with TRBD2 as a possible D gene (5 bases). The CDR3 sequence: CASSESRGSYEQYF. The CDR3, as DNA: TGTGCCAGCAGCGAATCTCGGGGCTCCTACGAGCAGTACTTC.